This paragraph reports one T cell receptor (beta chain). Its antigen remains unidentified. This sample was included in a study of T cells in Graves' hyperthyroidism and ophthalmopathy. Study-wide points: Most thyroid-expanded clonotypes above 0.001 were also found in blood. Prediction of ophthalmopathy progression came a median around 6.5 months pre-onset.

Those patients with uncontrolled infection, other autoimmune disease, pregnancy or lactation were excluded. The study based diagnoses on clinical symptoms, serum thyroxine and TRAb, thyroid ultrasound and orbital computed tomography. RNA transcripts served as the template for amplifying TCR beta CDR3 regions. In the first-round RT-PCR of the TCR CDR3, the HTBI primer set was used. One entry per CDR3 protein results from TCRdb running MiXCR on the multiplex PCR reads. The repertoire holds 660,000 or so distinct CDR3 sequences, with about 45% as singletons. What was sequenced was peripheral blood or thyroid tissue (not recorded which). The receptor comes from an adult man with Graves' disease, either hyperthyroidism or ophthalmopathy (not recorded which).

Written as DNA, the CDR3 is TGTGCCAGCAGCCCCACGGGGACAGGGGCGGACTATGGCTACACCTTC. Residues: CASSPTGTGADYGYTF. The chain couples TRBV14 to TRBJ1-2; 10 bases align to TRBD1. Germline V lookup: CDR1 SGHDN, CDR2 FVKESK. The CDR3 consists of 16 residues. The V gene end was trimmed by 4 bases and the J gene end by 3 bases; junction bases not matched to a gene: 8.